The clone carrying this T cell receptor beta chain has just a few counts. Its antigen is unknown. Given a much more abundant clone one base away, this may be a read error. The data derive from a study of regulatory T cells in long-lasting Graves disease. In the study overall: Recently diagnosed Graves' patients had received antithyroid drugs for under 3 months. Study outcomes and limitations: Persistent Graves' cases showed lower TCR diversity than newly diagnosed cases.

The time point denotes: newly diagnosed GD, antithyroid drugs for less than 3 months. PBMC RNA served as the TCR library source. Peripheral blood, about 10 milliliters of it, was drawn into EDTA tubes. Libraries of TCR beta came from iRepertoire HTBI primers plus Arm-PCR of CDR3 regions. TCRdb processed the multiplex PCR reads anew with MiXCR; each CDR3 protein has one entry. The sample yields 440,000 or so distinct CDR3 sequences, 15% seen once. The same specimen was also included in a second study, on T cells in Graves' hyperthyroidism and ophthalmopathy. From that report: Primed by the HTBI set, a first-round RT-PCR was run on the TCR CDR3.

The source was peripheral blood mononuclear cells (PBMCs), collected at new diagnosis, from a patient treated with antithyroid drugs. The sequence derives from a woman aged 25-40 years with Graves disease.

The CDR3 DNA reads as TGTGCCTGGACCCAGACTAGCGGGGCACCCTACGAGCAGTACTTC. This encodes CAWTQTSGAPYEQYF. The chain has TRBV30 and TRBJ2-7, with 11 bases identical to TRBD2. With V trimmed by 4 bases and J by 2 bases, 7 bases remained unmatched. The CDR3 consists of 15 residues. Germline V CDR1 and CDR2: GTSNPN, SVGIG (reference sequence). Full variable domain (outside the CDR3, taken from reference TRBV30 and TRBJ2-7): SQTIHQWPATLVQPVGSPLSLECTVEGTSNPNLYWYRQAAGRGLQLLFYSVGIGQISSEVPQNLSASRPQDRQFILSSKKLLLSDSGFYLCAWTQTSGAPYEQYFGPGTRLTVT.